This T cell receptor beta chain was sequenced during a study of blood T cell repertoires in COVID-19. The protocol was immunoSEQ multiplex PCR, while the TCRdb copy is restricted to in-frame clones and leaves out a portion. In the table there are 250,000 to 350,000 clones, about 90% of which are singletons. Germline-derived CDR1 and CDR2 are MGHRA and YSYEKL. With 4 bases clipped from V and 3 bases from J, the junction kept 2 bases outside the gene matches. This CDR3 has 13 residues. This clone has a handful of counts. This receptor was taken from a woman aged 25 to 39 with COVID-19, enrolled during active disease. Material: peripheral blood. The chain uses TRBV4-1 and TRBJ2-7, with 8 bases lining up with TRBD1. This CDR3 reads CASSRGQGYEQYF. The CDR3 DNA sequence: TGCGCCAGCAGCCGAGGACAGGGCTACGAGCAGTACTTC.